This entry lists 26 T cell receptor beta chains sequenced from one sample in a study of T cell responses to AZD1222 COVID-19 vaccine. Clones were sequenced by immunoSEQ multiplex PCR, and TCRdb holds only the in-frame ones, with some missing. The data hold just over 150,000 clones, with around 86% observed a single time. This sample comprised peripheral blood, obtained 28 days after the second AZD1222 dose. These receptors all stem from an adult who received the AZD1222 COVID-19 vaccine.

The chain carries TRBV29-1 and TRBJ2-7; maybe TRBD2 (6 bases). Germline-derived CDR1 and CDR2 are SQVTM and ANQGSEA. This CDR3 has 12 residues. V lost 7 bases and J lost 5, with 15 bases in between. CDR3: CSAAPGVNEQYF. The CDR3 DNA follows: TGCAGCGCGGCACCGGGGGTCAACGAGCAGTACTTC.

The chain is built from TRBV20-1 and TRBJ2-3, with D unclear. Germline lookup yields CDR1 DFQATT and CDR2 SNEGSKA (reference sequence). CDR3 length: 11 amino acids. V was cut by 3 bases and J by 4 bases, with 5 bases left in between. The CDR3 nucleotides read TGCAGTGCTAGCTCTGCAGATACGCAGTATTTT. It encodes CSASSADTQYF.

This chain connects TRBV2 to TRBJ2-7; maybe TRBD2 (5 bases). The length of the CDR3 is 15 residues. Germline V lookup: CDR1 SNHLY, CDR2 FYNNEI. V lost 1 base to trimming and J lost 2 bases, with 12 bases between them. CDR3 nucleotide sequence: TGTGCCAGCAGTGAAGATTTAGAACTAGCCTACGAGCAGTACTTC. Translated, it gives CASSEDLELAYEQYF.

V is TRBV7-2 and J is TRBJ2-5; tentative D call: TRBD1 (6 bases). Germline CDR1 SGHTA, CDR2 FQGNSA. Trimming left V 5 bases short and J 9 bases short, with 19 bases between. The CDR3 covers 14 residues. CDR3 sequence: CASSPATGQGSQYF. The CDR3 DNA reads as TGTGCCAGCAGCCCAGCGACAGGTCAGGGGTCCCAGTACTTC.

The chain employs TRBV14 and TRBJ2-1; 8 bases align to TRBD2. The V gene end was trimmed by 5 bases and the J gene end by 7 bases; junction bases not matched to a gene: 4. This CDR3 has 13 residues. Germline loops: CDR1 SGHDN, CDR2 FVKESK. The CDR3, as DNA: TGTGCCAGCAGCTACGGGGGGGGGAATGAGCAGTTCTTC. Amino acids: CASSYGGGNEQFF.

This clone was picked up one time. The chain couples TRBV6-1 to TRBJ1-2; no clear D gene. The CDR3 extends over 14 amino acids. In germline, CDR1 is MNHNS, CDR2 SASEGT. Trimming removed 1 base at V and 4 bases at J, with 10 bases between. In DNA form, the CDR3 reads TGTGCCAGCAGTGAAGATAGGAAACTCTATGGCTACACCTTC. Amino acid sequence: CASSEDRKLYGYTF.

Remarks on this clone: The sample carries other DNA sequences with the same CDR3. The V gene is TRBV7-9, the J gene TRBJ1-5; D is ambiguous. Germline loops: CDR1 SEHNR, CDR2 FQNEAQ (reference sequence). The CDR3 sequence is 14 residues long. V lost 3 bases and J lost 1, with 7 bases in between. This CDR3 reads CASSFLGSNQPQHF. The CDR3 nucleotides read TGTGCCAGCAGCTTCTTGGGGAGCAATCAGCCCCAGCATTTT.

The chain couples TRBV28 to TRBJ1-2, with D unresolved. Trimming took off 10 bases at V and 0 bases at J, with 18 bases between the two ends. The CDR3 extends over 15 amino acids. CDR1 MDHEN and CDR2 SYDVKM come from the germline V gene. The CDR3 loop reads CATSEVRGSNYGYTF. DNA of the CDR3: TGTGCCACCTCCGAAGTCCGAGGTTCTAACTATGGCTACACCTTC.

This clone was seen only a few times. The J gene is TRBJ2-5, the V gene TRBV6-2 or TRBV6-3; 9 positions match TRBD2. Germline V gene lookup returns CDR1 MNHEY and CDR2 SVGEGT. CDR3 length: 17 amino acids. V gave up 0 bases and J gave up 5 bases; unmatched junction bases: 10. CDR3: CASSYSGTSTPRETQYF. The CDR3 DNA reads TGTGCCAGCAGTTACTCGGGGACTAGCACCCCCCGGGAGACCCAGTACTTC.

V usage is TRBV5-4 and J usage is TRBJ2-1; a weak D match, TRBD1 (6 bases). V lost 4 bases, J lost 5 bases, and 16 bases lay in between. Germline assignment: CDR1 SGHNT and CDR2 YYREEE (reference sequence). The CDR3 extends over 15 amino acids. The CDR3 DNA reads as TGTGCCAGCAGCCCCCGAGACAGGAAAAACAATGAGCAGTTCTTC. This gives the protein CASSPRDRKNNEQFF.

The rearrangement uses TRBV28 and TRBJ2-7, with unresolved D. V shed 7 bases and J shed 0 bases, with 4 bases lying between them. CDR3 length: 11 amino acids. Germline assignment: CDR1 MDHEN and CDR2 SYDVKM. The CDR3 sequence: CASTYSYEQYF. In nucleotides, the CDR3 is TGTGCCAGCACCTACTCCTACGAGCAGTACTTC.

This chain joins TRBV27 and TRBJ1-2, with 10 bases lining up with TRBD1. The germline V gene encodes CDR1 MNHEY and CDR2 SMNVEV (reference sequence). The CDR3 totals 13 residues. V was clipped by 4 bases and J by 7 bases; unmatched bases: 3. The CDR3 protein is CASSSRTGGGYTF. In DNA, the CDR3 is TGTGCCAGCAGTTCCAGGACAGGGGGTGGCTACACCTTC.

This chain connects TRBV3-1 (or the pseudogene TRBV3-2) to TRBJ2-2; D is undetermined. There are 12 residues in the CDR3. Germline loops: CDR1 LGHDT, CDR2 YNNKEL (reference sequence). Trimming took off 4 bases at V and 4 bases at J, with 4 bases between the two ends. Here the CDR3 reads CASSPRTGELFF. The CDR3 nucleotides read TGTGCCAGCAGCCCGCGCACCGGGGAGCTGTTTTTT.

The rearrangement links TRBV29-1 to TRBJ1-2; 10 bases align to TRBD1. Looked up from germline, CDR1 is SQVTM and CDR2 is ANQGSEA. The CDR3 length is 13 residues. V lost 7 bases to trimming and J lost 5 bases; unmatched junction nucleotides: 7. The CDR3 sequence is CSDTTGGAYGYTF. The DNA for the CDR3 is TGCAGCGACACGACAGGGGGCGCGTATGGCTACACCTTC.

The J gene is TRBJ2-3, the V gene TRBV3-1 (or the pseudogene TRBV3-2); 11 bases are a match to TRBD2. The germline V gene has CDR1 LGHDT and CDR2 YNNKEL (reference sequence). V shed 3 bases and J 6 bases; nucleotides not matched to a gene: 5. The CDR3 has 15 residues. The DNA of the CDR3 is TGTGCCAGCAGCCAGTCACTAGCGGGAGTGGATACGCAGTATTTT. Translating gives CASSQSLAGVDTQYF.

This clone was detected only once. This chain uses TRBV7-2 with TRBJ2-5; 15 positions match TRBD2. CDR1 is SGHTA, CDR2 FQGNSA, per germline. The CDR3 runs to 15 residues. Trimming took 3 bases from V and 5 from J; bases not matched to a gene: 1. The DNA for the CDR3 is TGTGCCAGCAGCTTCGGACTAGCGGGAGGGGAGACCCAGTACTTC. This codes for CASSFGLAGGETQYF.

The rearrangement joins TRBV9 to TRBJ1-1; TRBD1 matches 9 bases. Germline trimming cut 7 bases from V and 1 base from J; bases unmatched to any gene: 5. CDR1 and CDR2 from the germline V gene are SGDLS and YYNGEE. The CDR3 runs to 14 residues. CDR3 protein: CASGRTGENTEAFF. Here the CDR3 DNA reads TGTGCCAGCGGAAGGACAGGGGAGAACACTGAAGCTTTCTTT.

The CDR3: CASSQVTSGSNEQFF. In nucleotides, the CDR3 is TGTGCCAGCAGCCAAGTTACTAGCGGGAGCAACGAGCAGTTCTTC. The rearrangement links TRBV14 to TRBJ2-1; 11 positions agree with TRBD2. V lost 1 base to trimming and J lost 10 bases; unmatched junction nucleotides: 6. This CDR3 comprises 15 residues. The V gene's germline CDR1 is SGHDN and CDR2 FVKESK.

This chain connects TRBV10-3 to TRBJ1-2, with 7 positions matching TRBD1. V dropped 9 bases and J dropped 2; count of bases not matched to a gene: 6. Germline CDR1 ENHRY, CDR2 SYGVKD. The CDR3 sequence is 13 residues long. The CDR3, as DNA: TGTGCCATATCCCTGGACAGGAACTATGGCTACACCTTC. Its protein is CAISLDRNYGYTF.

The chain recombines TRBV6-2 or TRBV6-3 with TRBJ1-2; 9 bases match TRBD1. V trimming: 6 bases; J trimming: 1 base; junction bases outside the gene matches: 6. Germline V CDR1 and CDR2: MNHEY, SVGEGT. This CDR3 contains 15 residues. The CDR3 sequence: CASSDPGQGNYGYTF. The CDR3 region has the DNA TGTGCCAGCAGCGATCCGGGACAGGGTAACTATGGCTACACCTTC.

The gene calls are TRBV18 and TRBJ2-2; D might be TRBD1 (6 bases). The CDR3 runs to 14 residues. V was trimmed by 3 bases and J by 5 bases, leaving 10 bases between them. The V gene's germline CDR1 is KGHSH and CDR2 LQKENI. CDR3 DNA sequence: TGTGCCAGCTCACCGATAGGACAGACCGGGGAGCTGTTTTTT. It specifies CASSPIGQTGELFF. Together with reference TRBV18 and TRBJ2-2, the CDR3 gives the full variable domain: NAGVMQNPRHLVRRRGQEARLRCSPMKGHSHVYWYRQLPEEGLKFMVYLQKENIIDESGMPKERFSAEFPKEGPSILRIQQVVRGDSAAYFCASSPIGQTGELFFGEGSRLTVL.

This sequence joins TRBV4-3 and TRBJ2-3; 9 bases are shared with TRBD2. CDR3 length: 15 residues. V was clipped by 4 bases and J by 4 bases; unmatched bases: 6. Germline-derived CDR1 and CDR2 are LGHNA and YSLEER. Here the CDR3 DNA reads TGCGCCAGCAGCCCAGTAGCGGGAGCCCCAGATACGCAGTATTTT. Translated: CASSPVAGAPDTQYF.

This chain links TRBV3-1 (or the pseudogene TRBV3-2) with TRBJ2-7; possibly TRBD1 or TRBD2 for D (5 bases each). Trimming removed 4 bases from V and 4 bases from J, with 14 bases in between. CDR3 size: 14 residues. Germline CDR1 LGHDT, CDR2 YNNKEL (reference sequence). CDR3: CASSLRDQGYEQYF. The CDR3, as DNA: TGTGCCAGCAGCCTCCGGGACCAAGGTTACGAGCAGTACTTC.

The gene calls are TRBV29-1 and TRBJ2-3, with D uncertain. The CDR3 loop spans 11 amino acids. Trimming took off 7 bases at V and 6 bases at J, with 11 bases between the two ends. Germline V gene data show CDR1 as SQVTM and CDR2 as ANQGSEA. The CDR3: CSETRLDTQYF. The CDR3 DNA sequence: TGCAGCGAGACCCGCTTGGATACGCAGTATTTT.

The chain has TRBV5-1 and TRBJ1-1; D is perhaps TRBD1 (5 bases). Germline V lookup: CDR1 SGHRS, CDR2 YFSETQ. The length of the CDR3 is 13 residues. Trimming stripped 3 bases from V and 6 bases from J, with 12 bases between. CDR3 amino acids: CASSSQRGAEAFF. The CDR3 DNA reads as TGCGCCAGCAGCTCACAGAGGGGTGCTGAAGCTTTCTTT. Looking up the rest from reference TRBV5-1 and TRBJ1-1 gives the full variable domain: KAGVTQTPRYLIKTRGQQVTLSCSPISGHRSVSWYQQTPGQGLQFLFEYFSETQRNKGNFPGRFSGRQFSNSRSEMNVSTLELGDSALYLCASSSQRGAEAFFGQGTRLTVV.

J is TRBJ1-6 and V is TRBV6-6, with D maybe TRBD1 (6 bases). Germline CDR1 is MNHNY and CDR2 is SVGAGI (reference sequence). This CDR3 is built from 16 residues. With 8 bases removed from V and 1 base from J, the gap between germline ends came to 15 bases. The CDR3 DNA sequence: TGTGCCAGCCAGCTGGTAGGGGGATCCTATAATTCACCCCTCCACTTT. This sequence encodes CASQLVGGSYNSPLHF.